This paragraph covers one T cell receptor (beta chain) sequence. This clone appeared a single time. Its antigen remains unidentified. Per-base qualities were not stored, and no clone one base away is much larger. The record originates from a study of shared clonotypes between healthy human individuals (dated by TCRdb to about 2020). In the study overall: The cohort included three men and a couple of women between 18 and 49 years of age. For each donor, CD4 naive and CD4 memory were each run on three plates, CD8 naive on two plates, and CD8 memory on one plate. Leukapheresis yielded between about 0.85 and 9.5 billion PBMCs per donor. Blood TCR repertoires of a handful of healthy adults were deeply sequenced to estimate repertoire size and the extent of clonotype sharing between individuals. Libraries were prepared and TCR repertoires were sequenced by different laboratories using diverse techniques, in order to increase sequencing depth and limit assay-specific biases.

The paper's findings and limits, for the study overall: Compared with non-shared clonotypes, clonotypes shared by all four sorted-subset donors had higher generation probabilities. Sampling was limited to blood, and TCR repertoires in tissue likely differ from TCR repertoires in blood. Across four donors, around 5% of naive CD4, 3.5% of naive CD8, 2.3% of memory CD4, and 0.3% to 0.45% of memory CD8 clonotypes were shared. Because the study included a small number of donors, the genetic and exposure-history diversity represented was limited. Pairwise subsampling indicated that sequencing depth was expected to affect the degree of clonotype sharing among donors. Incomplete sequencing was indicated by rarefaction of sorted-subset datasets, despite the large sequencing depth. Estimated clonotype richness was generally larger for naive than for memory subsets.

Trimming accounts for 8 bases at V and 3 bases at J, while the number of junction bases matched to no gene is 12. The CDR3 has 15 amino acids, counting the end cysteine and phenylalanine. Here the CDR3 DNA is all that survives: 45 bases in frame from base 1. CDR1 and CDR2 were assigned from the germline V gene (reference sequence) as LNHDA and SQIVND. The donors were healthy, HIV-negative adults who had no recently reported acute infections or vaccinations. All donors were Caucasian adults living in Nashville, Tennessee, USA. CD4+ T cells were enriched by magnetic negative selection; naive cells were then positively selected on CD45RA, and the negative fraction formed the memory subset. Blood was obtained by leukapheresis, after which PBMCs were separated by Ficoll-Histopaque density gradient centrifugation and cryopreserved in liquid nitrogen vapor phase. Purity and quantity of every magnetically sorted T cell population were checked by analytical flow cytometry. Each sorted fraction had its genomic DNA isolated and then quantified by UV absorbance on a Nanodrop 2000c.

Using the deep immunoSEQ assay, TCR CDR3 regions were amplified from genomic DNA by multiplex PCR. Extracted genomic DNA from each cell subset was spread evenly across all wells of several immunoSEQ 96-well plates, with each plate serving as a replicate. For sorted subsets, 150 to 250 ng of genomic DNA, equivalent to about 30,000 T cell genomes, went into each replicate PCR. Purified libraries were measured with a Qubit 3.0 fluorometer, size-checked on a Bioanalyzer 2100, and measured again with the KAPA Library Quantification kit. Every immunoSEQ 96-well plate was sequenced on a dedicated single-read 150-cycle Illumina NextSeq 550 flow cell. On the authors' methods: Because the immunoSEQ output included only junctional sequences and no quality scores, the filtering could not be the same as the filtering used for full-length reads. To assign V/J genes and CDR3, sequences were annotated against IMGT germline references using PyIR, a Python wrapper for IgBLAST v1.9. Any read was removed if the V/J assignment was weak (E-value above 1e-6), the CDR3 was missing, or the read contained stop codons, out-of-frame junctions, or ambiguous translated residues. V3J clonotypes were defined by identical inferred V gene, J gene, and CDR3 amino acid sequence. The percentage overlap between two repertoires was calculated by dividing the number of shared unique clonotypes by the size of the smaller repertoire. Three approaches were used to assess repertoire richness: RTK rarefaction, the Chao1 estimator, and Recon v2.1 estimates of unobserved clonotypes. OLGA was used to compute generation probabilities for all TCRbeta clonotypes that the gDNA method yielded from a few donors. The immuneACCESS repertoire file appears here via TCRdb, limited to in-frame rearrangements. These files lack a portion of the clones; in checked studies, under half of the deficit traces to unresolved V genes, and the cause of the others is not known. V and J calls plus clone size are reproduced from that table; the DNA served to infer D and trimming. Counted in this sample were about 2,500,000 clones; around nine tenths of them appeared once. The top ten constitute around 0.15% of the sample.

This sequence uses TRBV19 and TRBJ1-2, with 7 middle bases fitting TRBD1. This clonotype originated in a man aged 18 to 30 in good health. Material: naive CD4+ T cells sorted from blood. In light of the paper, this sample's cell subset or site label describes: CD45RA+ positively selected. The encoded CDR3 is CASRREGAKDYGYTF. Read as DNA, the sequence is TGTGCCAGTCGCAGGGAGGGGGCCAAGGACTATGGCTACACCTTC.